Each of the 19 T cell receptor beta chains below was sequenced from the same sample in a study of shared clonotypes between healthy human individuals. TCRdb's table, derived via immunoSEQ multiplex PCR, lists solely in-frame clones and lacks some. Among 2 million to 3 million clones listed, approximately 93% were seen once. Sequencing was performed on naive CD4+ T cells from PBMCs. Regarding subset: CD45RA+ positively selected. These receptors originate from a young man in good health. Some clones in this sample may be carry-over from other donors' samples.

The chain is built from TRBV5-1 and TRBJ2-7, with D possibly matching TRBD1 (10 bases). The CDR3 spans 18 residues. Trimming stripped 4 bases from V and 6 bases from J, with 29 bases between. Germline V lookup: CDR1 SGHRS, CDR2 YFSETQ. CDR3 sequence reads: CASSPGQGRTSDLGEQYF. DNA for the CDR3: TGCGCCAGCAGCCCGGGACAGGGGAGGACTAGCGATTTGGGCGAGCAGTACTTC.

V is TRBV11-2 and J is TRBJ1-3; D gene uncertain. Germline V gene sequence: CDR1 SGHAT, CDR2 FQNNGV. Trimming removed 7 bases from V and 8 bases from J, with 12 bases in between. This CDR3 has 12 amino acids. In DNA, the CDR3 is TGTGCCAGCACCAAACCAGGTGACACCATATATTTT. Translation: CASTKPGDTIYF. Full variable domain (rest looked up from reference TRBV11-2 and TRBJ1-3): EAGVAQSPRYKIIEKRQSVAFWCNPISGHATLYWYQQILGQGPKLLIQFQNNGVVDDSQLPKDRFSAERLKGVDSTLKIQPAKLEDSAVYLCASTKPGDTIYFGEGSWLTVV.

This chain connects TRBV5-4 to TRBJ2-5, with 10 nucleotides matching TRBD1. Germline CDR1 SGHNT, CDR2 YYREEE (reference sequence). Germline trimming cut 0 bases from V and 5 bases from J; bases unmatched to any gene: 4. This CDR3 has 15 amino acids. This CDR3 reads CASSLGQGAMETQYF. For the CDR3, the DNA is TGTGCCAGCAGCTTGGGACAGGGGGCGATGGAGACCCAGTACTTC.

A single count supports this clone. V and J are TRBV7-3 and TRBJ2-5; a weak D match, TRBD2 (5 bases). The length of the CDR3 is 13 residues. The germline CDR1 and CDR2 sequences are SGHTA and FQGTGA. V shed 3 bases and J shed 5 bases, with 10 bases lying between them. The CDR3 reads CASSFSRGETQYF. The CDR3 DNA sequence: TGTGCCAGCAGCTTCTCTAGAGGGGAGACCCAGTACTTC.

The CDR3 spells CASSLTPRQGRVEAFF. Here the CDR3 DNA reads TGTGCCAGCAGTTTAACCCCGCGACAGGGGCGGGTTGAAGCTTTCTTT. This chain joins TRBV28 and TRBJ1-1; 8 bases line up with TRBD1. Per germline, CDR1 MDHEN and CDR2 SYDVKM. The CDR3 has 16 amino acids. Trimming removed 2 bases from V and 7 bases from J; junction bases left unmatched: 12.

This chain links TRBV7-9 with TRBJ2-1, with 10 nucleotides matching TRBD2. The CDR3 is made up of 15 amino acids. Looked up from germline, CDR1 is SEHNR and CDR2 is FQNEAQ (reference sequence). With V trimmed by 6 bases and J by 4 bases, 6 bases remained unmatched. This CDR3 is CASRSGLATYNEQFF. Written as DNA, the CDR3 is TGTGCCAGCAGGTCGGGACTAGCGACATACAATGAGCAGTTCTTC.

This sequence joins TRBV5-4 and TRBJ1-4, with 12 bases matching TRBD1. This CDR3 is 16 amino acids long. Unmatched junction bases numbered 6, after V lost 5 bases and J lost 4 bases. Germline V lookup: CDR1 SGHNT, CDR2 YYREEE (reference sequence). The CDR3 protein is CASSTGTGGVNEKLFF. CDR3 nucleotides: TGTGCCAGCAGTACCGGGACAGGGGGCGTTAATGAAAAACTGTTTTTT.

V is TRBV6-6 and J is TRBJ2-3; D might be TRBD1 or TRBD2, each matching 7 bases. Germline V gene lookup returns CDR1 MNHNY and CDR2 SVGAGI (reference sequence). CDR3 length equals 15 residues. Trimming cost V 7 bases and J 5 bases, with 19 bases left between them. CDR3 residues: CASTGRAGGGDTQYF. Here the CDR3 DNA reads TGTGCCAGCACCGGAAGGGCAGGGGGGGGAGATACGCAGTATTTT.

The chain employs TRBV7-8 and TRBJ2-3, with 14 bases fitting TRBD2. V was clipped by 5 bases and J by 4 bases; unmatched bases: 14. The CDR3 has 19 amino acids. Germline CDR1 SGHVS, CDR2 FQNEAQ. The CDR3 coding sequence is TGTGCCAGCAGCCGACAGACCGGGACTAGCGGGAGAGGAGCAGATACGCAGTATTTT. Protein product: CASSRQTGTSGRGADTQYF. The complete variable domain, with remaining parts taken from reference TRBV7-8 and TRBJ2-3, reads GAGVSQSPRYKVAKRGQDVALRCDPISGHVSLFWYQQALGQGPEFLTYFQNEAQLDKSGLPSDRFFAERPEGSVSTLKIQRTQQEDSAVYLCASSRQTGTSGRGADTQYFGPGTRLTVL.

The rearrangement links TRBV28 to TRBJ1-6, with a weak D call TRBD1 (6 bases). In germline, CDR1 is MDHEN, CDR2 SYDVKM. Between the trimmed V and J ends, which lost 6 bases and 8 bases, there was a span of 11 bases. This CDR3 has 13 residues. Here the CDR3 DNA reads TGTGCCAGCAGCGGGGGCCCTGATTCACCCCTCCACTTT. Its translation: CASSGGPDSPLHF.

The chain recombines TRBV7-2 with TRBJ2-1, with 9 bases aligning to TRBD2. After removal of 5 bases from V and 3 bases from J, the junction contained 14 bases not matched to a gene. The CDR3 extends over 18 amino acids. The germline CDR1 and CDR2 sequences are SGHTA and FQGNSA. The CDR3 DNA reads TGTGCCAGCAGCGCTCCGGGGCTAGCGGGACCCATCTACAATGAGCAGTTCTTC. The encoded protein is CASSAPGLAGPIYNEQFF.

The rearrangement links TRBV28 to TRBJ1-5, with a weak D call TRBD1 (5 bases). With 6 bases removed from V and 2 bases from J, the gap between germline ends came to 14 bases. Germline assignment: CDR1 MDHEN and CDR2 SYDVKM. The CDR3 has 15 residues. CDR3 bases: TGTGCCAGCAGGCCGGGGCGAGGGGGCAATCAGCCCCAGCATTTT. Translating it yields CASRPGRGGNQPQHF.

This chain links TRBV11-2 with TRBJ2-4; D is unclear. V gave up 5 bases and J gave up 7 bases, with 6 bases separating them. Looked up from germline, CDR1 is SGHAT and CDR2 is FQNNGV. The CDR3 totals 11 residues. The DNA of the CDR3 is TGTGCCAGCAGCACCCGGAACATTCAGTACTTC. Translated, it gives CASSTRNIQYF. The full variable domain, its missing parts supplied by reference TRBV11-2 and TRBJ2-4, is EAGVAQSPRYKIIEKRQSVAFWCNPISGHATLYWYQQILGQGPKLLIQFQNNGVVDDSQLPKDRFSAERLKGVDSTLKIQPAKLEDSAVYLCASSTRNIQYFGAGTRLSVL.

The CDR3 loop is CASSHQTGGTEAFF. CDR3 in DNA: TGTGCCAGCAGCCACCAGACAGGGGGCACTGAAGCTTTCTTT. The rearrangement links TRBV14 to TRBJ1-1, with TRBD1 identical over 9 bases. The CDR3 contains 14 residues. Germline CDR1 is SGHDN and CDR2 is FVKESK. The J segment lost 4 bases and the V segment lost 3 bases, leaving 3 bases of the junction unmatched.

The chain employs TRBV19 and TRBJ1-5, with D possibly being TRBD1 (6 bases). The germline V gene encodes CDR1 LNHDA and CDR2 SQIVND (reference sequence). V lost 2 bases and J lost 4, with 27 bases in between. This CDR3 spans 20 amino acids. The CDR3 DNA reads TGTGCCAGTAGTATATGGGCCCAAGAAGCAACAGGGTCGGGAAATCAGCCCCAGCATTTT. Amino acid sequence: CASSIWAQEATGSGNQPQHF.

The chain's CDR3 is CASSLVQGGSEAFF. In nucleotides, the CDR3 is TGTGCCAGCAGCTTAGTCCAGGGTGGTTCTGAAGCTTTCTTT. The gene calls are TRBV7-9 and TRBJ1-1; maybe TRBD1 (5 bases). The CDR3 extends over 14 amino acids. Germline V gives CDR1 SEHNR, CDR2 FQNEAQ (reference sequence). V was clipped by 1 base and J by 6 bases, with 12 bases between them.

The rearrangement uses TRBV5-1 and TRBJ2-7, with D maybe TRBD1 (7 bases). Trimming took 4 bases from V and 0 from J, leaving 23 bases between them. The germline CDR1 and CDR2 sequences are SGHRS and YFSETQ. The CDR3 has 18 amino acids. CDR3 bases: TGCGCCAGCAGCCCACCCGGCCAGGCGGGACAGAGCTCCTACGAGCAGTACTTC. This codes for CASSPPGQAGQSSYEQYF.

Points on this clone: Other DNA sequences in this sample translate to the same CDR3. The chain employs TRBV19 and TRBJ2-7, with D possibly being TRBD1 (5 bases). The V and J ends lost 1 base and 3 bases respectively, with 7 bases between them. The CDR3 length is 13 residues. CDR1 and CDR2 (germline): LNHDA, SQIVND (reference sequence). The CDR3 DNA is TGTGCCAGTAGTATAGGGGGCCGCTACGAGCAGTACTTC. Protein product: CASSIGGRYEQYF.

The chain links TRBV30 to TRBJ2-3; 7 positions agree with TRBD1. Looked up from germline, CDR1 is GTSNPN and CDR2 is SVGIG (reference sequence). Trimming cost V 2 bases and J 3 bases; bases outside gene matches: 14. This CDR3 comprises 17 residues. The CDR3 loop is CAWSLRKPGQRTDTQYF. The CDR3 bases are TGTGCCTGGAGTTTACGAAAACCGGGACAGAGAACAGATACGCAGTATTTT.